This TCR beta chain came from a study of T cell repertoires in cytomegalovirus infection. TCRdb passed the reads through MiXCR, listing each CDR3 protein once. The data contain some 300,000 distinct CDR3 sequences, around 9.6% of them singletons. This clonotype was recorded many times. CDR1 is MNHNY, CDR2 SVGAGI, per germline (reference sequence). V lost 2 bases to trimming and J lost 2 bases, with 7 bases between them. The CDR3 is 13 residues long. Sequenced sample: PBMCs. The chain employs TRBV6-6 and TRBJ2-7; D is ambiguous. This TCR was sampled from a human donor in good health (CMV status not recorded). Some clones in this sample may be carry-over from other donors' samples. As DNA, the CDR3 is TGTGCCAGCAGTTACCTACGCACCTACGAGCAGTACGTC. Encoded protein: CASSYLRTYEQYV.